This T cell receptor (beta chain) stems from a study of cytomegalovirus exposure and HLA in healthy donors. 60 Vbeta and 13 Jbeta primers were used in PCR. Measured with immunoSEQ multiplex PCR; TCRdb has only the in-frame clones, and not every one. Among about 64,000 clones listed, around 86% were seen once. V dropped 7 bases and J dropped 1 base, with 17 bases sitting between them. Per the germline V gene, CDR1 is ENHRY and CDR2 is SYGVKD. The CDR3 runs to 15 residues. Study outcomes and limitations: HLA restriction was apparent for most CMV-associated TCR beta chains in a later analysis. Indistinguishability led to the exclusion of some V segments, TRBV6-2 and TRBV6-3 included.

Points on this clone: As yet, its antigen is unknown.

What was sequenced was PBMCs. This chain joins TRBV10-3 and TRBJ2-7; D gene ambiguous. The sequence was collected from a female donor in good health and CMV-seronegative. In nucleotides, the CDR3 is TGTGCCATCACCAGGAACCCAGATACGTCCTACGAGCAGTACTTC. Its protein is CAITRNPDTSYEQYF.